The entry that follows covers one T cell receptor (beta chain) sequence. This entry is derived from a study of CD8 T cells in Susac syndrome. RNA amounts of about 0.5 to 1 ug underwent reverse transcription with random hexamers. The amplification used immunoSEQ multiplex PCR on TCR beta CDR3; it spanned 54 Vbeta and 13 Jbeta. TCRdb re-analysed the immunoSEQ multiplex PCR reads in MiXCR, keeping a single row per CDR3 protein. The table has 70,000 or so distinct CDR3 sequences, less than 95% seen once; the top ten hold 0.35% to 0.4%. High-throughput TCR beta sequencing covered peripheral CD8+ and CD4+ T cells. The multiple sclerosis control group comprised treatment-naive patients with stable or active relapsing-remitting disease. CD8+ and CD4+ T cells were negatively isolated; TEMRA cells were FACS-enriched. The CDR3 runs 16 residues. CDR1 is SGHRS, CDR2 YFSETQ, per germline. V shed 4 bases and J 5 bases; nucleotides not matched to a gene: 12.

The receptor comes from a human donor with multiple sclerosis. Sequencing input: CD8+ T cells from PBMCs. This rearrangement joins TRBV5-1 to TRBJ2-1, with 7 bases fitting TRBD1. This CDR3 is CASSLTGILPNNEQFF. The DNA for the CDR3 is TGCGCCAGCAGCCTGACAGGGATCCTCCCTAACAATGAGCAGTTCTTC.